Ten or more counts support the clone carrying this TCR beta chain. CDR3 length: 13 amino acids. Germline V gene sequence: CDR1 SQVTM, CDR2 ANQGSEA. Trimming took 6 bases from V and 4 from J, leaving 12 bases between them. The data were obtained in a study of CD8 T cells in ankylosing spondylitis. TCRdb re-called the 5' RACE reads with MiXCR, one entry per CDR3 protein. The sample carries 200,000 to 250,000 distinct CDR3 sequences, 20% to 30% recorded once. The sample was blood, either unsorted or a sorted T cell fraction (not recorded which). The TCR was taken from a male donor with ankylosing spondylitis or in good health (not recorded which). The chain links TRBV29-1 to TRBJ2-2, with D perhaps TRBD1 or TRBD2 (5 bases each). The CDR3 sequence: CSVPKGTTGELFF. CDR3 sequence (DNA): TGCAGCGTCCCAAAAGGGACCACCGGGGAGCTGTTTTTT.